These T cell receptor beta chains were read from a single sample in a study of T cells in Graves' hyperthyroidism and ophthalmopathy. TCRdb analysed the multiplex PCR reads with MiXCR anew, one entry per CDR3 protein. The data show about 570,000 distinct CDR3 sequences, with about half seen just once and about 20% held by the top ten. The specimen was peripheral blood or thyroid tissue (not recorded which). The origin of the receptors is an adult woman with Graves' disease, either hyperthyroidism or ophthalmopathy (not recorded which). The CDR3 runs from the conserved cysteine through the conserved F or W. Fields, in order: V gene, clone size, D gene, J gene, CDR3 protein, CDR3 DNA. The D gene is left open where the match is weak. Rows may omit the clone size; those that give it use once, few, many or a size class.

TRBV2,many,TRBD1,TRBJ1-1,CASRETGVVVTEAFF,TGTGCCAGCAGGGAGACAGGGGTCGTTGTCACTGAAGCTTTCTTT
TRBV28,few,.,TRBJ2-3,CASRTEDTDTQYF,TGTGCCAGCCGGACAGAAGACACAGATACGCAGTATTTT
TRBV20-1,many,.,TRBJ2-2,CSARGQTNTGELFF,TGCAGTGCTAGAGGGCAGACTAACACCGGGGAGCTGTTTTTT
TRBV10-1,.,TRBD2,TRBJ2-3,CASSDAAGGTDTQYF,TGCGCCAGCAGTGATGCGGCGGGAGGCACAGATACGCAGTATTTT
TRBV19,few,.,TRBJ1-1,CASSMGRGITEAFF,TGTGCCAGTAGTATGGGCAGGGGAATCACTGAAGCTTTCTTT
TRBV20-1,.,.,TRBJ2-2,CSARVRSGELFF,TGCAGTGCTAGGGTTCGTTCCGGGGAGCTGTTTTTT
TRBV29-1,many,.,TRBJ2-7,CSVVIQRDYEQYF,TGCAGCGTTGTCATACAGCGAGACTACGAGCAGTACTTC
TRBV5-6,many,.,TRBJ1-2,CASRTDKPGYTF,TGTGCCAGCAGGACAGACAAGCCCGGCTACACCTTC
TRBV19,.,TRBD1,TRBJ2-5,CASSSGGTGPFQETQYF,TGTGCCAGCAGCTCCGGGGGGACAGGGCCTTTCCAAGAGACCCAGTACTTC
TRBV2,few,.,TRBJ1-3,CASSRNRNTIYF,TGTGCCAGCAGTCGGAACCGAAACACCATATATTTT
TRBV20-1,.,.,TRBJ1-1,CSASGASNTEAFF,TGCAGTGCTAGCGGCGCCTCGAACACTGAAGCTTTCTTT
TRBV12-3/TRBV12-4,many,.,TRBJ1-6,CASTFTTQGPALHF,TGTGCCAGCACTTTTACCACACAGGGACCGGCCCTCCACTTT
TRBV5-1,.,.,TRBJ1-1,CASSYGYEAFF,TGCGCCAGCAGCTATGGTTATGAAGCTTTCTTT
TRBV5-1,.,.,TRBJ1-3,CASSLVQGNTVYF,TGCGCCAGCAGCTTGGTCCAGGGGAACACCGTATATTTT
TRBV20-1,.,.,TRBJ1-6,CSARIRDETSPLHF,TGCAGTGCTAGGATAAGGGATGAGACTTCACCCCTCCACTTT